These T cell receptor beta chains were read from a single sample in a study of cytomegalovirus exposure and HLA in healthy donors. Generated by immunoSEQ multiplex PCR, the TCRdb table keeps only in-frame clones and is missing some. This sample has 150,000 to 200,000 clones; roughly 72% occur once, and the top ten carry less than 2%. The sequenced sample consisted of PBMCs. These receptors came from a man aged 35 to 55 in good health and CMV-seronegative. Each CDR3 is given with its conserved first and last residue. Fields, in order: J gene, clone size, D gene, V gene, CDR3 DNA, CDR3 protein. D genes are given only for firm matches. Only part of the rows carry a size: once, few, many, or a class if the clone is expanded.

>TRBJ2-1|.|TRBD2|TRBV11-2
TGTGCCAGCAGCTCACTAGCGGGAGTTGAGCAGTTCTTC
CASSSLAGVEQFF
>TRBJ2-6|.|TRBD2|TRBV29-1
TGCAGCGTTGAGGCGGGAGGGAGCTCTGGGGCCAACGGCCTGACTTTC
CSVEAGGSSGANGLTF
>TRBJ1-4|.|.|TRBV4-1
TGCGCCAGCAGCCAAAGCTCAGGGCGGGAAAAACTGTTTTTT
CASSQSSGREKLFF
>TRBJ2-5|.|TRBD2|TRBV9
TGTGCCAGCAGCGTAGGGGGGGGCCAAGAGACCCAGTACTTC
CASSVGGGQETQYF
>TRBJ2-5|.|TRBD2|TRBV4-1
TGCGCCAGCAGCCCACCCCTCGGGAGGGCTGAGACCCAGTACTTC
CASSPPLGRAETQYF
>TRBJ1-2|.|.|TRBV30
TGTGCCTGGAGTCCGATCGGACTGGAATCCTATGGCTACACCTTC
CAWSPIGLESYGYTF
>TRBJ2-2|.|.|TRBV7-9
TGTGCCAGCAGCCGTCTAGAAACCGGGGAGCTGTTTTTT
CASSRLETGELFF
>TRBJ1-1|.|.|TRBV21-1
TGTGCCAGCCTCGGGAGCGGGGGGTTTGAGTGGACTGAAGCTTTCTTT
CASLGSGGFEWTEAFF
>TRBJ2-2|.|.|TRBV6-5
TGTGCCAGCAGTTACCTAAGGGGAATCGGGGAGCTGTTTTTT
CASSYLRGIGELFF
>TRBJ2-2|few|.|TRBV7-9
TGTTCCAGCAGCCCTTGGACTGCTTTTGGCACCGGGGAGCTGTTTTTT
CSSSPWTAFGTGELFF
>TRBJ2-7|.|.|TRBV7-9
TGTGCCAGCAGCTCAAGTGACAGCTACGAGCAGTACTTC
CASSSSDSYEQYF
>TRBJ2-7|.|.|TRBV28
TGTGCCAGCAGTTGGCAGGGGGGCTCCTACGAGCAGTACTTC
CASSWQGGSYEQYF
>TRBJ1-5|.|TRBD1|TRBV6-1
TGTGCCAGCAGTTTTCAACAGGGGGCAGTTCAGCCCCAGCATTTT
CASSFQQGAVQPQHF
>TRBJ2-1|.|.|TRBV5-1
TGCGCCAGCAGCTTGTATAGCGGAAACAATGAGCAGTTCTTC
CASSLYSGNNEQFF
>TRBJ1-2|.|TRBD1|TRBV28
TGTGCCAGCAGTCCCGGGACAGGGGGCGGCTATGGCTACACCTTC
CASSPGTGGGYGYTF
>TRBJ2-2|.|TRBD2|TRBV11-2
TGTGCCAGCAGCTTACAGGCTAGCGGAAACACCGGGGAGCTGTTTTTT
CASSLQASGNTGELFF
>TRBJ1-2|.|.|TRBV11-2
TGTGCCAGCTCTGTTGGGGGGAGCTATGGCTACACCTTC
CASSVGGSYGYTF
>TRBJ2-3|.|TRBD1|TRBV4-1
TGCGCCAGCAGCCAGGGGCGACAGGGACCCACAGATACGCAGTATTTT
CASSQGRQGPTDTQYF
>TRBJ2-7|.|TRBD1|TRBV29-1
TGCAGCGTCGCAAAGGGGGCGAACTCCTACGAGCAGTACTTC
CSVAKGANSYEQYF
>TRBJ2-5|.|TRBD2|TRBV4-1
TGCGCCAGCAGCCAAGATCGGACTAGCGGGAGGGGGGAGACCCAGTACTTC
CASSQDRTSGRGETQYF
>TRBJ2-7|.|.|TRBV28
TGTGCCAGCAGCCGTGTCTTCTACGAGCAGTACTTC
CASSRVFYEQYF
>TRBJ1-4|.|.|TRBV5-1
TGCGCCAGCAGCACCTTCGGGCAGGGAAATGAAAAACTGTTTTTT
CASSTFGQGNEKLFF
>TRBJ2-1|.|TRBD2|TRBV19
TGTGCCAGTAGTACCGAGCGGGGAAACAATGAGCAGTTCTTC
CASSTERGNNEQFF